This T cell receptor (beta chain) was sequenced during a study of cytomegalovirus exposure and HLA in healthy donors. This clone was observed a few times. It was with 60 Vbeta and 13 Jbeta primers that the PCR ran. The method was immunoSEQ multiplex PCR; TCRdb's version includes in-frame clones alone and lacks a portion of them. The repertoire holds about 150,000 clones, around 9% seen once, with 6% to 7.5% in the top ten. This CDR3 is built from 14 residues. Trimming took off 5 bases at V and 9 bases at J, with 17 bases between the two ends. CDR1 and CDR2 from the germline V gene are SNHLY and FYNNEI.

This sequence originates from a woman in her forties in good health and CMV-seropositive. Material for sequencing was PBMCs. The V gene is TRBV2, the J gene TRBJ2-1, with D hard to call. CDR3 in amino acids: CASSRARESGEQFF. CDR3 nucleotide sequence: TGTGCCAGCAGTCGAGCGCGTGAGTCCGGTGAGCAGTTCTTC.